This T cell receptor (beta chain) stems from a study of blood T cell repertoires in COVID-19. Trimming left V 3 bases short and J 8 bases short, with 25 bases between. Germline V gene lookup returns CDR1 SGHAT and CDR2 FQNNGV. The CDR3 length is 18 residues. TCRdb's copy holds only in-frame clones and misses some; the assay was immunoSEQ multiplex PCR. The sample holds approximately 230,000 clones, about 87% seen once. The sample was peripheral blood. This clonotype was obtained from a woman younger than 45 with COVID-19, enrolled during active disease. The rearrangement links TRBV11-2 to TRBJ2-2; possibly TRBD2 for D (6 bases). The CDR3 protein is CASSFPGVRETPRGELFF. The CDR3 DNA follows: TGTGCCAGCAGCTTTCCAGGCGTACGGGAGACCCCACGAGGGGAGCTGTTTTTT.